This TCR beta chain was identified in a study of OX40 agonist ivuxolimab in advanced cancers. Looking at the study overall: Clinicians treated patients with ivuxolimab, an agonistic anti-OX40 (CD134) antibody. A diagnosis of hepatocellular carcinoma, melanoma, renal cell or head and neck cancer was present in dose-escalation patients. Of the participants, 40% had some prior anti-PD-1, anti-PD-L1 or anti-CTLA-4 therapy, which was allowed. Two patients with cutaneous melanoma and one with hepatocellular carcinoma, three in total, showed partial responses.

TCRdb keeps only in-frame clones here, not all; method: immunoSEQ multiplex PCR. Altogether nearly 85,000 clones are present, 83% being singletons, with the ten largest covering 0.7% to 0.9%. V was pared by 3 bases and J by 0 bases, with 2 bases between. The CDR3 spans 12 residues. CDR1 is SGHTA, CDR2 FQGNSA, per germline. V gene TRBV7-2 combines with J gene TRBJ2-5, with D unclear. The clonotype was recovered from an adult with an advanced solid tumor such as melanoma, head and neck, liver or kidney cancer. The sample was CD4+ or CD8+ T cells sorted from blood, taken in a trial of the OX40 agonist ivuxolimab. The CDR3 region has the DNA TGTGCCAGCAGCTTCTACCAAGAGACCCAGTACTTC. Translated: CASSFYQETQYF.